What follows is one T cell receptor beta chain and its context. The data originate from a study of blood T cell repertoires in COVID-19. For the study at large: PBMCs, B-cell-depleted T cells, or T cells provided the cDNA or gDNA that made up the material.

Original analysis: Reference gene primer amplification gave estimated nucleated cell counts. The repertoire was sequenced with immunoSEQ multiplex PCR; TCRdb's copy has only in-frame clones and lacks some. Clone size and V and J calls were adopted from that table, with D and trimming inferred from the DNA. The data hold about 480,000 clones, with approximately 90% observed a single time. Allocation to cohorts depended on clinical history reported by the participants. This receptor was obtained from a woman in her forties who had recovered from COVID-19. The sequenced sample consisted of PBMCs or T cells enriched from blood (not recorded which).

The CDR3 reads CSARAGNGGYTF. For the CDR3, the DNA is TGCAGCGCCCGGGCGGGGAACGGCGGCTACACCTTC. This sequence joins TRBV29-1 and TRBJ1-2; no definite D call. V was pared by 7 bases and J by 8 bases, with 17 bases between. CDR1 is SQVTM, CDR2 ANQGSEA, per germline. This CDR3 comprises 12 residues.